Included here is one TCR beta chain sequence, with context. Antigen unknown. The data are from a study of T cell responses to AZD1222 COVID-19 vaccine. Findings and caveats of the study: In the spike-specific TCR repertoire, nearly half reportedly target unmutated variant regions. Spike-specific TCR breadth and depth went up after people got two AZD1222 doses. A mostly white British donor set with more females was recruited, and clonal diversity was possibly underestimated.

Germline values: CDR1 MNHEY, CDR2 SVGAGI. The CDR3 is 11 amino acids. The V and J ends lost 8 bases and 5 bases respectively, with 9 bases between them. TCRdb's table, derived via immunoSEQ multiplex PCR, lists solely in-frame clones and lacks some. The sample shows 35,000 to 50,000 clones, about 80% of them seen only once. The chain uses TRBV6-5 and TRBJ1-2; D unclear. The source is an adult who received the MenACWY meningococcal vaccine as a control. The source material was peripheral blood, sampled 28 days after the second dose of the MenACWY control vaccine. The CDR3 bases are TGTGCCAGCGGCGGATTATATGGCTACACCTTC. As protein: CASGGLYGYTF.